Given below is one T cell receptor beta chain in context. The data originate from a study of blood T cell repertoires in COVID-19. Study as a whole: COVID-19 samples collected from the United States, Italy and Spain covered acute and convalescent phases. T cells, B-cell-depleted T cells, or PBMCs provided the cDNA or gDNA that served as material.

Looked up from germline, CDR1 is LGHNA and CDR2 is YNFKEQ. The CDR3 extends over 13 amino acids. The V and J ends lost 5 bases and 3 bases respectively, with 10 bases between them. Authors' data handling: Amplification with reference gene primers provided the estimates of nucleated cell counts. TCRdb's table, derived via immunoSEQ multiplex PCR, lists solely in-frame clones and lacks some. Clonal size and the V and J genes are those of that table, whereas D and trimming came from the DNA. Altogether some 250,000 clones are present, 81% being singletons, with the ten largest covering approximately 8.7%.

The J gene is TRBJ1-2, the V gene TRBV4-2; D is ambiguous. The sequenced sample consisted of peripheral blood. This TCR came from a woman over 75 with acute or convalescent COVID-19. CDR3: CASSSERHYGYTF. As DNA, the CDR3 is TGTGCCAGCAGCTCCGAGCGGCACTATGGCTACACCTTC.